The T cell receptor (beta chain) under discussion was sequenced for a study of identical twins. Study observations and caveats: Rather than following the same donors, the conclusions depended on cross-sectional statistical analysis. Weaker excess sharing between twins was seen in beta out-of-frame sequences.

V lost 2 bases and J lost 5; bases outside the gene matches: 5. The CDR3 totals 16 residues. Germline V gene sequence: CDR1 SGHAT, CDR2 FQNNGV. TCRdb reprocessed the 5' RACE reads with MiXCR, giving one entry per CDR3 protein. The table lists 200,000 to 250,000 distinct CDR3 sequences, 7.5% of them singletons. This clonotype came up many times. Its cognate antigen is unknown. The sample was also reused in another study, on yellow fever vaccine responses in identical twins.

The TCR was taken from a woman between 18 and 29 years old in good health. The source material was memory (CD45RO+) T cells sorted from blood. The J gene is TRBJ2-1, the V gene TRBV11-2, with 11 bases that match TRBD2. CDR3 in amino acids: CASSLTSGSINNEQFF. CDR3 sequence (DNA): TGTGCCAGCAGCTTAACTAGCGGGAGTATCAACAATGAGCAGTTCTTC.